The 17 T cell receptor beta chains below were found in one sample sequenced in a study of blood T cell repertoires in COVID-19 (TCRdb year 2020). Receptor amplification or capture employed the immunoSEQ multiplex PCR assay. TCRdb's version of the immuneACCESS table is confined to in-frame rearrangements and falls short of the full clone set. An unresolved V gene accounts for under half of the shortfall where checked; the remainder is of unknown origin. The sample data list 150,000 to 180,000 clones, and around 89% of these were observed just once. The top ten clonotypes cover 15% of the sample. Sequenced material: peripheral blood. These receptors all stem from a woman between 40 and 50 years old with acute or convalescent COVID-19.

The chain combines TRBV2 with TRBJ2-1; 7 bases fit TRBD2. The CDR3 spans 19 residues. Germline values: CDR1 SNHLY, CDR2 FYNNEI. V was clipped by 3 bases and J by 1 base; unmatched bases: 15. DNA of the CDR3: TGTGCCAGCAGTGATCTAGGGACTACCTCGCCGACGTCCTACAATGAGCAGTTCTTC. This sequence encodes CASSDLGTTSPTSYNEQFF.

The rearrangement links TRBV5-1 to TRBJ2-7; 14 bases align to TRBD2. The CDR3 spans 17 residues. V shed 4 bases and J 4 bases; nucleotides not matched to a gene: 10. From germline, CDR1 is SGHRS and CDR2 YFSETQ. In DNA form, the CDR3 reads TGCGCCAGCAGCAGCGCCGGGACTAGCGGGAGTGGATACGAGCAGTACTTC. Its protein product is CASSSAGTSGSGYEQYF.

The V call is TRBV2, the J call TRBJ2-1, with D maybe TRBD2 (7 bases). Per germline, CDR1 SNHLY and CDR2 FYNNEI. CDR3 size: 15 residues. The germline V and J ends were trimmed by 7 bases and 3 bases, with 16 bases remaining between them. The chain's CDR3 is CASTAGGPSYNEQFF. Here the CDR3 DNA reads TGTGCCAGCACCGCCGGGGGGCCGAGCTACAATGAGCAGTTCTTC.

This clone was observed a single time. CDR3: CASSISDTQYF. CDR3 DNA: TGTGCCAGCAGTATCTCAGATACGCAGTATTTT. The chain uses TRBV6-6 and TRBJ2-3; no firm D call. Trimming took off 5 bases at V and 4 bases at J, with 4 bases between the two ends. This CDR3 region has 11 residues. The V gene's germline CDR1 is MNHNY and CDR2 SVGAGI (reference sequence).

The chain couples TRBV6-1 to TRBJ2-4; 7 positions match TRBD1. The CDR3 consists of 17 residues. The V and J ends lost 4 bases and 0 bases, in that order; junction bases with no gene match: 9. Germline-derived CDR1 and CDR2 are MNHNS and SASEGT. CDR3 DNA: TGTGCCAGCAGTGGGGGGACAGCACCCATAGCCAAAAACATTCAGTACTTC. Its translation: CASSGGTAPIAKNIQYF.

The genes are TRBV12-5 and TRBJ2-4; D may be TRBD2 (6 bases). Germline values: CDR1 LGHNT, CDR2 FRNRAP. The CDR3 has 15 amino acids. The V and J ends lost 5 bases and 7 bases respectively, with 18 bases between them. CDR3 in DNA: TGTGCTAGTGGTCGGGGAGGCCGGGTTCGTAACATTCAGTACTTC. Protein: CASGRGGRVRNIQYF.

This clone was seen just once. An end of the junction does not agree with germline; a read error may underlie this. This chain joins TRBV6-5 and TRBJ2-1; weak D call: TRBD2 (5 bases). CDR3 size: 13 residues. Germline V CDR1 and CDR2: MNHEY, SVGAGI. The CDR3 DNA reads as TGTGCCAGCAGTCCCGAGGGCTACGATGAGCAGTTCTTC. The encoded protein is CASSPEGYDEQFF.

The V gene is TRBV24-1, the J gene TRBJ1-2, with D unclear. Trimming stripped 0 bases from V and 7 bases from J, with 8 bases between. The germline V gene has CDR1 KGHDR and CDR2 SFDVKD. The CDR3 contains 13 residues. The CDR3 reads CATSDLSGFGYTF. The CDR3 bases are TGTGCCACCAGTGATTTGAGCGGTTTTGGCTACACCTTC.

CDR3 loop: CASSPGHRDQPQHF. CDR3 sequence (DNA): TGTGCCAGCAGCCCGGGACATAGGGATCAGCCCCAGCATTTT. The chain combines TRBV6-5 with TRBJ1-5, with a possible D match to TRBD1 (6 bases). Germline values: CDR1 MNHEY, CDR2 SVGAGI. Between the trimmed V and J ends, which lost 6 bases and 5 bases, there was a span of 14 bases. The length of the CDR3 is 14 residues.

This chain joins TRBV24-1 and TRBJ2-7; D might be TRBD2 (5 bases). V gave up 0 bases and J gave up 5 bases, with 10 bases separating them. The CDR3 runs to 14 residues. CDR1 is KGHDR and CDR2 is SFDVKD in the germline V gene. This CDR3 is CATSDLGPGDEQYF. The CDR3 DNA follows: TGTGCCACCAGTGATTTGGGACCCGGGGACGAGCAGTACTTC.

The CDR3 loop reads CASSWAGLTTQYF. The CDR3 DNA reads as TGTGCCAGTAGTTGGGCAGGTCTGACGACCCAGTACTTC. V and J are TRBV19 and TRBJ2-5; D call uncertain. Germline-derived CDR1 and CDR2 are LNHDA and SQIVND (reference sequence). The CDR3 is 13 amino acids. Trimming shortened V by 5 bases and J by 7 bases, and 14 bases separated the two germline ends. Filled out from reference TRBV19 and TRBJ2-5, the complete variable domain reads DGGITQSPKYLFRKEGQNVTLSCEQNLNHDAMYWYRQDPGQGLRLIYYSQIVNDFQKGDIAEGYSVSREKKESFPLTVTSAQKNPTAFYLCASSWAGLTTQYFGPGTRLLVL.

The J gene is TRBJ2-1, the V gene TRBV7-2, with 14 bases that match TRBD2. Germline-derived CDR1 and CDR2 are SGHTA and FQGNSA. With V trimmed by 4 bases and J by 10 bases, 6 bases remained unmatched. There are 15 residues in the CDR3. CDR3 amino acids: CASSSGLAGVGEQFF. The CDR3 DNA sequence: TGTGCCAGCAGCTCGGGACTAGCGGGAGTCGGGGAGCAGTTCTTC.

This rearrangement joins TRBV5-1 to TRBJ1-5; D remains ambiguous. The V end was cut by 4 bases, the J end by 5 bases, with 16 bases between. The CDR3 spans 15 residues. CDR1 and CDR2 from the germline V gene are SGHRS and YFSETQ. The CDR3 region is CASSSRPGSDQPQHF. CDR3 in DNA: TGCGCCAGCAGCAGCCGCCCAGGATCCGATCAGCCCCAGCATTTT. The complete variable domain, with remaining parts taken from reference TRBV5-1 and TRBJ1-5, reads KAGVTQTPRYLIKTRGQQVTLSCSPISGHRSVSWYQQTPGQGLQFLFEYFSETQRNKGNFPGRFSGRQFSNSRSEMNVSTLELGDSALYLCASSSRPGSDQPQHFGDGTRLSIL.

The J gene is TRBJ2-1, the V gene TRBV29-1; TRBD2 aligns across 10 bases. CDR3 length: 15 amino acids. After removal of 0 bases from V and 6 bases from J, the junction contained 5 bases not matched to a gene. Germline CDR1 reads SQVTM; CDR2 reads ANQGSEA. The CDR3 DNA is TGCAGCGTTGAAGAATATAGCGGGAGGATCAATGAGCAGTTCTTC. Its protein product is CSVEEYSGRINEQFF.

The chain joins TRBV7-2 to TRBJ2-5; D call uncertain. The ends were cut back, 0 bases at V and 9 bases at J, with 14 bases in the middle. The germline V gene encodes CDR1 SGHTA and CDR2 FQGNSA. The CDR3 length is 14 residues. The CDR3 nucleotides are TGTGCCAGCAGCTTAGCGCTCGAAACTGCGGCCCAGTACTTC. It yields the protein CASSLALETAAQYF.

The J gene is TRBJ2-5, the V gene TRBV2, with TRBD2 identical over 12 bases. The CDR3 spans 13 residues. The germline V gene encodes CDR1 SNHLY and CDR2 FYNNEI. J gave up 5 bases and V 10 bases, and 5 bases lay outside the gene matches. For the CDR3, the DNA is TGTGCCAAACGGACTAGCGGGACGGAGACCCAGTACTTC. This gives the protein CAKRTSGTETQYF. The full variable domain, with the rest looked up from reference TRBV2 and TRBJ2-5, is EPEVTQTPSHQVTQMGQEVILRCVPISNHLYFYWYRQILGQKVEFLVSFYNNEISEKSEIFDDQFSVERPDGSNFTLKIRSTKLEDSAMYFCAKRTSGTETQYFGPGTRLLVL.

CDR3 residues: CASRVTSGGASEQFF. The CDR3 bases are TGTGCCAGCAGGGTTACTAGCGGGGGGGCGTCTGAGCAGTTCTTC. V is TRBV3-1 (or the pseudogene TRBV3-2) and J is TRBJ2-1; 13 nucleotides agree with TRBD2. Germline V gene lookup returns CDR1 LGHDT and CDR2 YNNKEL (reference sequence). Trimming at V came to 6 bases and at J to 9 bases, leaving 8 bases not matched to a gene. This CDR3 spans 15 amino acids.